The 20 T cell receptor beta chains below were found in one sample sequenced in a study of shared clonotypes between healthy human individuals. Terminally differentiated effector memory CD45RA+ cells were left out of the naive CD8 fraction, which was CD45RO-negative and positively selected for CCR7. The table came from immunoSEQ multiplex PCR; TCRdb's copy has only in-frame clones and leaves some out. The table records millions of clones, about 95% of them present only once. Sample: naive CD8+ T cells sorted from blood. Receptor source: a man between 18 and 29 years old in good health.

The chain is built from TRBV21-1 and TRBJ2-5; the D call in the table, TRBD2, was not verified against the DNA. TRBV21-1 represents a pseudogene. This CDR3 has 16 amino acids. The chain's CDR3 is CASSTEGLARLETQYF. The CDR3 DNA sequence: TGTGCCAGCAGCACAGAGGGACTAGCCAGGTTAGAGACCCAGTACTTC.

The chain has TRBV6-1 and TRBJ2-6; either TRBD1 or TRBD2 may supply D (5 bases each). Per germline, CDR1 MNHNS and CDR2 SASEGT. V was shortened by 4 bases and J by 0 bases, with 13 bases between the two germline ends. The CDR3 has 17 amino acids. CDR3 sequence reads: CASSVGVPSSGANVLTF. CDR3 nucleotide sequence: TGTGCCAGCAGTGTGGGGGTACCCTCCTCTGGGGCCAACGTCCTGACTTTC.

The chain's CDR3 is CASSFQGQEQFF. The CDR3 region has the DNA TGTGCCAGCAGTTTTCAGGGGCAAGAGCAGTTCTTC. The genes are TRBV27 and TRBJ2-1, with D possibly being TRBD1 (6 bases). CDR1 and CDR2 (germline): MNHEY, SMNVEV (reference sequence). Between the trimmed V and J ends, which lost 3 bases and 10 bases, there was a span of 10 bases. The CDR3 runs to 12 residues.

Note on this clone: This sample includes further DNA sequences coding for the same CDR3. The chain has TRBV27 and TRBJ2-6; no firm D call. Trimming stripped 5 bases from V and 1 base from J, with 9 bases between. The CDR3 runs 15 residues. Germline V gene sequence: CDR1 MNHEY, CDR2 SMNVEV (reference sequence). CDR3 in amino acids: CASSLGASGANVLTF. DNA for the CDR3: TGTGCCAGCAGTCTTGGAGCATCTGGGGCCAACGTCCTGACTTTC.

A word on this clone: The sample holds other DNA sequences that translate to the same CDR3. The chain uses TRBV4-3 and TRBJ2-2; maybe TRBD2 (5 bases). Germline V gene lookup returns CDR1 LGHNA and CDR2 YSLEER. The CDR3 runs to 14 residues. V was shortened by 1 base and J by 5 bases, with 8 bases between the two germline ends. CDR3 sequence: CASSQVEGTGELFF. Here the CDR3 DNA reads TGCGCCAGCAGCCAAGTTGAGGGTACCGGGGAGCTGTTTTTT.

The V call is TRBV2, the J call TRBJ2-7; 8 bases are shared with TRBD2. CDR1 and CDR2 from the germline V gene are SNHLY and FYNNEI. V dropped 7 bases and J dropped 4; count of bases not matched to a gene: 15. The CDR3 is made up of 16 amino acids. The CDR3 spells CASTAGERGGNYEQYF. The CDR3 nucleotides read TGTGCCAGCACCGCTGGGGAACGGGGGGGCAATTACGAGCAGTACTTC.

The chain recombines TRBV5-4 with TRBJ1-1; D is possibly TRBD1 (5 bases). The CDR3 sequence is 14 residues long. V lost 1 base, J lost 4 bases, and 11 bases lay in between. Per germline, CDR1 SGHNT and CDR2 YYREEE (reference sequence). The CDR3 region is CASSLMGESTEAFF. The DNA of the CDR3 is TGTGCCAGCAGCTTGATGGGGGAAAGCACTGAAGCTTTCTTT. The variable domain in full, with the rest retrieved from reference TRBV5-4 and TRBJ1-1, is ETGVTQSPTHLIKTRGQQVTLRCSSQSGHNTVSWYQQALGQGPQFIFQYYREEENGRGNFPPRFSGLQFPNYSSELNVNALELDDSALYLCASSLMGESTEAFFGQGTRLTVV.

The chain has TRBV6-1 and TRBJ2-1; 8 bases are a match to TRBD1. Unmatched junction bases numbered 7, after V lost 6 bases and J lost 9 bases. CDR1 MNHNS and CDR2 SASEGT come from the germline V gene. CDR3 length: 13 residues. The CDR3 spells CASRDRETLEQFF. CDR3 nucleotide sequence: TGTGCCAGCAGGGACAGGGAGACTCTTGAGCAGTTCTTC.

V and J are TRBV27 and TRBJ2-5; D remains unclear. CDR1 MNHEY and CDR2 SMNVEV come from the germline V gene (reference sequence). Trimming stripped 8 bases from V and 5 bases from J, with 15 bases between. The CDR3 runs 13 residues. This CDR3 reads CASSSRAWETQYF. The CDR3 DNA follows: TGTGCCAGCTCGTCCCGGGCATGGGAGACCCAGTACTTC.

J is TRBJ1-3 and V is TRBV7-9; no clear D gene. This CDR3 comprises 17 residues. V lost 4 bases and J lost 0, with 16 bases in between. Germline loops: CDR1 SEHNR, CDR2 FQNEAQ (reference sequence). CDR3 sequence reads: CASSSPRHNPSGNTIYF. The CDR3 DNA reads as TGTGCCAGCAGCTCCCCTCGACACAACCCCTCTGGAAACACCATATATTTT.

This clone showed up just once. The chain uses TRBV27 and TRBJ2-3; D is perhaps TRBD1 (5 bases). Trimming stripped 6 bases from V and 0 bases from J, with 7 bases between. This CDR3 region has 13 residues. In germline, CDR1 is MNHEY, CDR2 SMNVEV (reference sequence). CDR3 region: CASRGASTDTQYF. The DNA for the CDR3 is TGTGCCAGCAGAGGGGCTAGCACAGATACGCAGTATTTT.

The chain recombines TRBV27 with TRBJ2-2; D is perhaps TRBD1 (5 bases). Germline V CDR1 and CDR2: MNHEY, SMNVEV (reference sequence). The CDR3 is made up of 13 amino acids. V shed 0 bases and J shed 7 bases, with 6 bases lying between them. The CDR3 is CASSLSGDGELFF. In nucleotides, the CDR3 is TGTGCCAGCAGTTTATCAGGGGACGGGGAGCTGTTTTTT.

The chain employs TRBV4-1 and TRBJ2-7, with 8 bases lining up with TRBD1. The germline V gene has CDR1 MGHRA and CDR2 YSYEKL. J gave up 5 bases and V 4 bases, and 4 bases lay outside the gene matches. This CDR3 is built from 13 residues. CDR3 protein: CASSPDRGHEQYF. In DNA form, the CDR3 reads TGCGCCAGCAGCCCAGACAGGGGACACGAGCAGTACTTC.

This rearrangement joins TRBV28 to TRBJ1-1; D not certain. Germline V gene sequence: CDR1 MDHEN, CDR2 SYDVKM. Trimming pared 5 bases from V and 8 bases from J, leaving 12 bases between. The CDR3 runs 12 residues. This chain's CDR3 is CASSPGVLEAFF. CDR3 bases: TGTGCCAGCAGTCCGGGTGTGTTGGAAGCTTTCTTT. The full variable domain, completed using reference TRBV28 and TRBJ1-1, is DVKVTQSSRYLVKRTGEKVFLECVQDMDHENMFWYRQDPGLGLRLIYFSYDVKMKEKGDIPEGYSVSREKKERFSLILESASTNQTSMYLCASSPGVLEAFFGQGTRLTVV.

The chain uses TRBV4-3 and TRBJ2-5; D is uncertain. The length of the CDR3 is 12 residues. Trimming shortened V by 2 bases and J by 5 bases, and 6 bases separated the two germline ends. Germline CDR1 LGHNA, CDR2 YSLEER. CDR3 nucleotides: TGCGCCAGCAGCCAATTTGGGGAGACCCAGTACTTC. Amino acids: CASSQFGETQYF.

Notes on this clone: At one of its ends the junction is not consistent with the germline gene, which may arise from a read error. The rearrangement uses TRBV7-2 and TRBJ1-1, with 7 bases fitting TRBD1. This CDR3 spans 13 amino acids. Germline V gene lookup returns CDR1 SGHTA and CDR2 FQGNSA. The CDR3 sequence: CARSSKQGSEAFF. The CDR3 DNA sequence: TGTGCCAGAAGCTCCAAACAGGGGTCTGAAGCTTTCTTT.

CDR3 sequence (DNA): TGCGCCAGCAGCACCCCAGGGGAGGGACCGTCCTACGAGCAGTACTTC. Its translation: CASSTPGEGPSYEQYF. V is TRBV4-1 and J is TRBJ2-7; D perhaps matches TRBD2 (7 bases). With 5 bases removed from V and 1 base from J, the gap between germline ends came to 18 bases. The germline gives CDR1 MGHRA, CDR2 YSYEKL. The CDR3 consists of 16 residues.

V gene TRBV29-1 combines with J gene TRBJ2-1; D perhaps matches TRBD1 (5 bases). The V end was cut by 5 bases, the J end by 4 bases, with 9 bases between. This CDR3 is 12 amino acids long. Germline V gene data show CDR1 as SQVTM and CDR2 as ANQGSEA. CDR3 sequence: CSVCREYNEQFF. The DNA for the CDR3 is TGCAGCGTTTGCAGGGAATACAATGAGCAGTTCTTC.

The gene calls are TRBV19 and TRBJ1-5, with TRBD1 matching 7 bases. Germline V gene data show CDR1 as LNHDA and CDR2 as SQIVND (reference sequence). J was trimmed by 3 bases and V by 10 bases; bases with no gene match: 6. CDR3 size: 13 residues. CDR3 amino acids: CATRTGVNQPQHF. The CDR3 DNA reads as TGTGCCACCCGGACAGGAGTCAATCAGCCCCAGCATTTT.

In this sample, this clone turned up a few times. The chain couples TRBV10-1 to TRBJ2-3, with 12 bases matching TRBD2. Per germline, CDR1 WNHNN and CDR2 SYGVQD (reference sequence). The junction had 0 bases not matched to a gene; V was cut back by 2 bases and J by 3 bases. This CDR3 contains 15 residues. The CDR3 DNA follows: TGCGCCAGCAGTGAGGGACTAGCGGGAACAGATACGCAGTATTTT. Amino acid sequence: CASSEGLAGTDTQYF.